This is a list of T cell receptor beta chains from one sample in a study of human T cells and chemical hapten exposure. TCRdb independently ran MiXCR on the RACE reads; one entry per CDR3 protein. The data contain about 350,000 distinct CDR3 sequences, around 5.5% of them seen just once; the ten biggest clones take up approximately 8.2%. The specimen comprised whole blood, sampled in connection with sensitization to the hapten diphenylcyclopropenone (DPC). The receptor source for this set is a woman between 18 and 29 years old with alopecia areata. Some clones in this sample may be carry-over from other donors' samples. Each CDR3 is given with its conserved first and last residue. A D gene is named only where the DNA matches it firmly. Clone size, where shown, is once, few, many, or a class for clones that have expanded.

-	TRBV4-3	-	TRBJ1-4	CASSLMTDSDEKLFF	TGCGCCAGCAGCCTAATGACAGACTCAGATGAAAAACTGTTTTTT
TRBD2	TRBV4-3	many	TRBJ2-1	CASSQDGVGTSSIEQFF	TGCGCCAGCAGCCAAGATGGGGTCGGGACTAGCTCTATTGAGCAGTTCTTC
TRBD2	TRBV12-3/TRBV12-4	-	TRBJ2-5	CASSLLAGSYQETQYF	TGTGCCAGCAGCTTGCTAGCGGGGTCGTACCAAGAGACCCAGTACTTC
-	TRBV9	many	TRBJ1-6	CASSVGGQGSHSPLHF	TGTGCCAGCAGCGTAGGGGGCCAGGGATCTCATTCACCCCTCCACTTT
TRBD1	TRBV6-6	-	TRBJ1-5	CASSPGQGGVPQHF	TGTGCCAGCAGCCCGGGACAGGGGGGCGTGCCCCAGCATTTT
-	TRBV7-3	many	TRBJ2-3	CASSSARGADTQYF	TGTGCCAGCAGCTCCGCTCGGGGGGCCGATACGCAGTATTTT
-	TRBV29-1	many	TRBJ2-2	CSVLAGYTGELFF	TGCAGCGTTCTTGCAGGGTACACCGGGGAGCTGTTTTTT
TRBD1	TRBV12-3/TRBV12-4	many	TRBJ2-3	CASSRPGTGAGGTDTQYF	TGTGCCAGCAGTCGTCCCGGGACAGGGGCCGGGGGCACAGATACGCAGTATTTT
TRBD1	TRBV6-2/TRBV6-3	-	TRBJ2-2	CASTGQENTGELFF	TGTGCCAGCACGGGACAGGAGAACACCGGGGAGCTGTTTTTT
TRBD2	TRBV2	many	TRBJ2-6	CASSAPEAGSSSGANVLTF	TGTGCCAGCAGTGCACCCGAAGCGGGAAGTTCCTCTGGGGCCAACGTCCTGACTTTC
TRBD1	TRBV29-1	many	TRBJ2-7	CSAVSWTGDYEQYF	TGCAGCGCCGTTTCCTGGACAGGGGATTACGAGCAGTACTTC
-	TRBV10-2	-	TRBJ1-1	CASLDADTEAFF	TGCGCCAGTCTGGACGCGGACACTGAAGCTTTCTTT
TRBD1	TRBV6-5	many	TRBJ1-4	CASSSQGATFGKLFF	TGTGCCAGCAGTTCACAGGGGGCAACATTCGGAAAACTGTTTTTT
-	TRBV20-1	few	TRBJ1-4	CSQTGLNEKLFF	TGCAGCCAGACGGGGCTTAATGAAAAACTGTTTTTT
-	TRBV20-1	few	TRBJ2-7	CSARDRLSYEQYF	TGCAGTGCTAGAGATCGGCTTAGCTACGAGCAGTACTTC
-	TRBV28	many	TRBJ2-7	CASSLAGTQEACYF	TGTGCCAGCAGTTTAGCAGGGACCCAGGAAGCATGTTACTTC
-	TRBV20-1	-	TRBJ1-1	CSAGPFDRNTEAFF	TGCAGTGCTGGTCCTTTCGACAGGAACACTGAAGCTTTCTTT
-	TRBV27	-	TRBJ1-1	CASSLNPGAGTEAFF	TGTGCCAGCAGTTTAAACCCGGGGGCTGGCACTGAAGCTTTCTTT
TRBD2	TRBV4-3	few	TRBJ2-1	CASSQALAGDNEQFF	TGCGCCAGCAGCCAAGCCCTAGCGGGGGACAATGAGCAGTTCTTC
TRBD1	TRBV7-9	few	TRBJ2-7	CASSLTQGYEQYF	TGTGCCAGCAGCCTAACACAGGGGTACGAGCAGTACTTC
-	TRBV21-1	few	TRBJ2-7	CASSKYFFQREQGGDEQYF	TGTGCCAGCAGCAAATACTTTTTCCAGAGGGAACAGGGAGGGGACGAGCAGTACTTC
TRBD1	TRBV6-5	-	TRBJ2-7	CASSYGDRGYEQYF	TGTGCCAGCAGTTACGGGGACAGGGGATACGAGCAGTACTTC
TRBD1	TRBV4-1	-	TRBJ2-1	CASSQARTGVQSNEQFF	TGCGCCAGCAGCCAAGCCCGGACAGGGGTGCAATCCAATGAGCAGTTCTTC
TRBD1	TRBV18	many	TRBJ1-2	CASSPSRQGAGYTF	TGTGCCAGCTCACCATCACGACAGGGGGCTGGCTACACCTTC
TRBD2	TRBV5-4	many	TRBJ2-5	CASSSGLAGGKQETQYF	TGTGCCAGCAGCTCTGGACTAGCGGGGGGGAAGCAAGAGACCCAGTACTTC
-	TRBV7-2	many	TRBJ2-5	CASSFASAQYF	TGTGCCAGCAGCTTTGCTTCGGCCCAGTACTTC
-	TRBV7-2	few	TRBJ1-1	CASSLNMGDTEAFF	TGTGCCAGCAGCTTAAATATGGGGGACACTGAAGCTTTCTTT
TRBD1	TRBV7-2	few	TRBJ1-1	CASSLASAGGFTEAFF	TGTGCCAGCAGCTTAGCGTCCGCAGGGGGATTCACTGAAGCTTTCTTT
TRBD1	TRBV27	few	TRBJ2-2	CASSPTGGHGELFF	TGTGCCAGCAGTCCCACAGGGGGCCACGGGGAGCTGTTTTTT
-	TRBV25-1	-	TRBJ1-4	CASSDPNPAGFNEKLFF	TGTGCCAGCAGTGATCCGAACCCGGCGGGGTTTAATGAAAAACTGTTTTTT
-	TRBV5-1	many	TRBJ2-6	CASSFRQASGANVLTF	TGCGCCAGCAGCTTTCGGCAAGCCTCTGGGGCCAACGTCCTGACTTTC